The 12 T cell receptor beta chains listed next were all sequenced from one sample in a study of T-cell memory formation after mild COVID-19. TCRdb re-analysed the 5' RACE reads in MiXCR, keeping a single row per CDR3 protein. The repertoire holds 340,000 or so distinct CDR3 sequences, with 13% as singletons. The source material was PBMCs or a T cell subset sorted from them (not recorded which). The receptors derive from a man between 18 and 35 years old who had mild COVID-19 (a few samples of this study predate the infection). Cell type and time point are not known.

The rearrangement uses TRBV5-1 and TRBJ1-2; possible D gene TRBD1, 6 bases. The CDR3 runs to 15 residues. Germline loops: CDR1 SGHRS, CDR2 YFSETQ. Trimming cost V 4 bases and J 12 bases, with 25 bases left between them. Here the CDR3 DNA reads TGCGCCAGCAGCCCGGGGGGCTCCCCGTCACCCGGAGACACCTTC. Translation: CASSPGGSPSPGDTF.

This sequence joins TRBV7-9 and TRBJ2-2, with D perhaps matching TRBD1 or TRBD2 (5 bases each). The CDR3 has 16 amino acids. Trimming shortened V by 5 bases and J by 4 bases, and 17 bases separated the two germline ends. Germline loops: CDR1 SEHNR, CDR2 FQNEAQ (reference sequence). CDR3 protein: CASSPPRGASTGELFF. The CDR3 DNA reads TGTGCCAGCAGCCCGCCCCGGGGCGCAAGCACCGGGGAGCTGTTTTTT.

The chain employs TRBV6-2 or TRBV6-3 and TRBJ2-3, with a possible D match to TRBD1 (6 bases). Trimming took 7 bases from V and 4 from J, leaving 9 bases between them. The CDR3 spans 12 residues. The germline V gene encodes CDR1 MNHEY and CDR2 SVGEGT. CDR3 sequence reads: CASKTGADTQYF. As DNA, the CDR3 is TGTGCCAGCAAGACAGGAGCAGATACGCAGTATTTT.

This clonotype was observed a handful of times. The V gene is TRBV19, the J gene TRBJ1-2; TRBD1 agrees at 11 bases. Germline trimming cut 5 bases from V and 0 bases from J; bases unmatched to any gene: 8. This CDR3 is built from 17 residues. CDR1 is LNHDA, CDR2 SQIVND, per germline (reference sequence). CDR3 sequence reads: CASSYGQGALANYGYTF. The CDR3 nucleotides read TGTGCCAGTAGTTATGGACAGGGGGCCCTCGCTAACTATGGCTACACCTTC. The complete variable domain, with remaining parts taken from reference TRBV19 and TRBJ1-2, reads DGGITQSPKYLFRKEGQNVTLSCEQNLNHDAMYWYRQDPGQGLRLIYYSQIVNDFQKGDIAEGYSVSREKKESFPLTVTSAQKNPTAFYLCASSYGQGALANYGYTFGSGTRLTVV.

There are a few counts of this clonotype. This chain connects TRBV5-1 to TRBJ2-6; possible D gene TRBD2, 6 bases. Trimming removed 7 bases from V and 3 bases from J, with 11 bases in between. Germline CDR1 and CDR2: SGHRS and YFSETQ. The CDR3 is 14 amino acids. The CDR3 loop is CASAGGYGANVLTF. In DNA, the CDR3 is TGCGCCAGCGCTGGGGGGTATGGGGCCAACGTCCTGACTTTC.

This clonotype has a handful of counts. V is TRBV1 and J is TRBJ2-3; TRBD1, the D gene given by the table, was not confirmed from the DNA. TRBV1 is assigned pseudogene status. The CDR3 length is 17 residues. The CDR3 loop reads CTSSQDRTGGHTDTQYF. In DNA form, the CDR3 reads TGCACCAGCAGCCAAGATAGGACGGGGGGGCACACAGATACGCAGTATTTT.

This sequence joins TRBV11-3 and TRBJ2-1; D possibly corresponds to TRBD2 (6 bases). Germline lookup yields CDR1 SGHNT and CDR2 YENEEA. The length of the CDR3 is 16 residues. Trimming left V 5 bases short and J 7 bases short, with 21 bases between. The CDR3 is CASSPPGLSRENEQFF. The CDR3 region has the DNA TGTGCCAGCAGCCCCCCGGGACTTTCAAGAGAGAATGAGCAGTTCTTC. The full variable domain, completed using reference TRBV11-3 and TRBJ2-1, is EAGVVQSPRYKIIEKKQPVAFWCNPISGHNTLYWYLQNLGQGPELLIRYENEEAVDDSQLPKDRFSAERLKGVDSTLKIQPAELGDSAVYLCASSPPGLSRENEQFFGPGTRLTVL.

This clonotype was counted only a few times. CDR3 residues: CASNRDSLTRETQYF. The CDR3 region has the DNA TGTGCCAGCAACCGTGACTCCCTCACTCGGGAGACCCAGTACTTC. The rearrangement links TRBV5-5 to TRBJ2-5; unclear D gene. Germline V gene sequence: CDR1 SGHKS, CDR2 YYEKEE (reference sequence). This CDR3 is built from 15 residues. Trimming shortened V by 6 bases and J by 5 bases, and 20 bases separated the two germline ends.

This clonotype was recorded many times. J is TRBJ2-2 and V is TRBV7-2; 7 bases map to TRBD2. The V and J ends lost 1 base and 8 bases, in that order; junction bases with no gene match: 4. The CDR3 has 14 residues. The germline CDR1 and CDR2 sequences are SGHTA and FQGNSA. This CDR3 is CASSLETSWGELFF. For the CDR3, the DNA is TGTGCCAGCAGCTTAGAGACTAGCTGGGGGGAGCTGTTTTTT.

The chain is built from TRBV7-9 and TRBJ1-2, with 7 positions matching TRBD1. CDR1 SEHNR and CDR2 FQNEAQ come from the germline V gene (reference sequence). This CDR3 contains 15 residues. Trimming cost V 1 base and J 3 bases; bases outside gene matches: 5. DNA of the CDR3: TGTGCCAGCAGCTTAGGGGCCGGACAGGACTATGGCTACACCTTC. Translated: CASSLGAGQDYGYTF.

This clonotype was counted at least ten times. The CDR3 spells CASSLPSGPGAGLNNEQFF. The CDR3 DNA reads as TGCGCCAGCAGCTTGCCCTCAGGACCGGGGGCGGGGTTGAACAATGAGCAGTTCTTC. The V gene is TRBV5-1, the J gene TRBJ2-1; D tentatively fits TRBD1 or TRBD2 (6 bases each). The CDR3 is made up of 19 amino acids. V lost 1 base, J lost 5 bases, and 25 bases lay in between. Per germline, CDR1 SGHRS and CDR2 YFSETQ.

V usage is TRBV2 and J usage is TRBJ2-7; D gene ambiguous. The CDR3 is made up of 10 amino acids. Germline CDR1 reads SNHLY; CDR2 reads FYNNEI. The V gene lost 4 bases and the J gene lost 2 bases, with 0 bases spanning the gap. CDR3 in DNA: TGTGCCAGCAGTGCCTACGAGCAGTACGTC. This gives the protein CASSAYEQYV.